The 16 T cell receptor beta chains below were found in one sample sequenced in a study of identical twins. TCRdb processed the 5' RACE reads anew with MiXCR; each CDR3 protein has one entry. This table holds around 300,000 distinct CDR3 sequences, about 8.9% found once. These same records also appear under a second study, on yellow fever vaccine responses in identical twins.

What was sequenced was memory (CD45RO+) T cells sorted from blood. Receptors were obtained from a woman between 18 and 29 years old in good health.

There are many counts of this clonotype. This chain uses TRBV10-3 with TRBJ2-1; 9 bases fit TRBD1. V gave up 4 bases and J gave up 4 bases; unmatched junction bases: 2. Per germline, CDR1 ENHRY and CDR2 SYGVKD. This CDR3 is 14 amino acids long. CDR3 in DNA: TGTGCCATCAGTGGCGGGACAGGGTACAATGAGCAGTTCTTC. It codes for CAISGGTGYNEQFF.

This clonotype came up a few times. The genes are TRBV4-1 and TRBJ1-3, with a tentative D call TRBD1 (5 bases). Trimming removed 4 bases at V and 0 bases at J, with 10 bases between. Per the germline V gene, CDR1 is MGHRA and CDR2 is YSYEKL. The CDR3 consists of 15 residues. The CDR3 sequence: CASSPRQPSGNTIYF. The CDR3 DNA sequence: TGCGCCAGCAGCCCCCGACAGCCCTCTGGAAACACCATATATTTT.

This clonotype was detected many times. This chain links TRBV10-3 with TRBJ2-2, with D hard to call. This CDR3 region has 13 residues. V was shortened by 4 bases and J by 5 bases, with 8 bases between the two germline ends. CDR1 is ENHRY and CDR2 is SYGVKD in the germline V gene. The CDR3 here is CAISGPVTGELFF. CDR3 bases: TGTGCCATCAGTGGCCCGGTGACCGGGGAGCTGTTTTTT.

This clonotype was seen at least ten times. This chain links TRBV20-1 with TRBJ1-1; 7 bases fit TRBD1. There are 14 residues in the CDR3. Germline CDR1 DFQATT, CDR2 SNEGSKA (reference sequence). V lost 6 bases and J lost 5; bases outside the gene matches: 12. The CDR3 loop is CSAPGSTGNTEAFF. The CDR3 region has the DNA TGCAGTGCCCCCGGATCGACAGGGAATACTGAAGCTTTCTTT.

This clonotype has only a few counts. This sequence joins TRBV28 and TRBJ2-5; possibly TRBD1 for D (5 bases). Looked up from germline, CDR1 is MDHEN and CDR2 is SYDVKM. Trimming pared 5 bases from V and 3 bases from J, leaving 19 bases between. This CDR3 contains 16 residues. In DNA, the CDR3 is TGTGCCAGCAGTCCACTCGGTGTTGGCAGGGAAGAGACCCAGTACTTC. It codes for CASSPLGVGREETQYF.

CDR3 amino acids: CSARASGGTGELFF. CDR3 nucleotide sequence: TGCAGTGCTAGAGCTAGCGGGGGCACCGGGGAGCTGTTTTTT. This rearrangement joins TRBV20-1 to TRBJ2-2; TRBD2 matches at 10 bases. CDR1 is DFQATT and CDR2 is SNEGSKA in the germline V gene (reference sequence). The CDR3 sequence is 14 residues long. V dropped 1 base and J dropped 4; count of bases not matched to a gene: 0.

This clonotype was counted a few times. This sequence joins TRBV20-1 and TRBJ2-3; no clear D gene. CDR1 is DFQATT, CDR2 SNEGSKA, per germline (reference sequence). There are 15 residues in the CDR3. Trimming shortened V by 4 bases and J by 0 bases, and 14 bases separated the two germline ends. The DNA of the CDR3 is TGCAGTGCTATTGGTGGGGTTGGGAGCACAGATACGCAGTATTTT. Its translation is CSAIGGVGSTDTQYF.

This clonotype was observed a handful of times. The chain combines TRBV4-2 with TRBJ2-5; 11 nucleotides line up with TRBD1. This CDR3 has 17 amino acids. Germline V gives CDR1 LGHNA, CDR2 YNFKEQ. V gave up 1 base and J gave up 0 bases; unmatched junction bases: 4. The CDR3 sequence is CASSQVGDRGYQETQYF. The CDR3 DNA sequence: TGTGCCAGCAGCCAAGTTGGGGACAGGGGGTACCAAGAGACCCAGTACTTC.

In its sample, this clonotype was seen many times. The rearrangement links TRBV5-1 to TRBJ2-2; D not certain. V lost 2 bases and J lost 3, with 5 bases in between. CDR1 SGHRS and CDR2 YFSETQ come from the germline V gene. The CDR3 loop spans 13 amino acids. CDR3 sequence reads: CASSFRDTGELFF. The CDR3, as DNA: TGCGCCAGCAGCTTTAGGGACACCGGGGAGCTGTTTTTT.

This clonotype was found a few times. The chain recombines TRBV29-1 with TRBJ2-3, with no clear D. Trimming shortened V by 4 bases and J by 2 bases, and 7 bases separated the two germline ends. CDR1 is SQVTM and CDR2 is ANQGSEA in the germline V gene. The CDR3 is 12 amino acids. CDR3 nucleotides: TGCAGCGTTGTAGGCGACACAGATACGCAGTATTTT. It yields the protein CSVVGDTDTQYF.

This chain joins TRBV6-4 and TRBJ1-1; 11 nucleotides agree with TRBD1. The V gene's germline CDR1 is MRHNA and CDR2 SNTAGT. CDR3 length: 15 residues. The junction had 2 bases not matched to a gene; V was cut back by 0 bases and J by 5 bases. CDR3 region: CASSDSGTGGTEAFF. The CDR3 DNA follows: TGTGCCAGCAGTGACTCGGGGACAGGGGGTACTGAAGCTTTCTTT.

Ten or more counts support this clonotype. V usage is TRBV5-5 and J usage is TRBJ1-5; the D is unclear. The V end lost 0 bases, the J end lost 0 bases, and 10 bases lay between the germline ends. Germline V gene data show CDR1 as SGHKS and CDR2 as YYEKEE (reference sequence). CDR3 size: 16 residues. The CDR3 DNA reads TGTGCCAGCAGCTTGGCAGGTTCTCATAGCAATCAGCCCCAGCATTTT. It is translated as CASSLAGSHSNQPQHF.

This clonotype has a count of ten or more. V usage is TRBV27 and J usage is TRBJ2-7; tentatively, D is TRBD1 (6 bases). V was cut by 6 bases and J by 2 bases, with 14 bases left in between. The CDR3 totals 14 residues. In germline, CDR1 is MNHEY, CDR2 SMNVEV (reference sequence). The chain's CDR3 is CASRRTGIPYEQYV. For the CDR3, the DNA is TGTGCCAGCAGGCGTACAGGGATACCCTACGAGCAGTACGTC.

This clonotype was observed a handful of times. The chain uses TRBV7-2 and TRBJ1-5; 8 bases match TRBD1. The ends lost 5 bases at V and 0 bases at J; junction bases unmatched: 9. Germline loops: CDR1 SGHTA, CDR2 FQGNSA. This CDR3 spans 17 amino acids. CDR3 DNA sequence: TGTGCCAGCAGCAAGAGGACAGGGCTTTATAGCAATCAGCCCCAGCATTTT. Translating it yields CASSKRTGLYSNQPQHF.

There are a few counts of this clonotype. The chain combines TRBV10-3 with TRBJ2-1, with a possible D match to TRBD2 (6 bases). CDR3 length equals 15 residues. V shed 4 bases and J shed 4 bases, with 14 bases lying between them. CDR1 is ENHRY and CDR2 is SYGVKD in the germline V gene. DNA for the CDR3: TGTGCCATCAGTGGTCGGCGGGAACCGTACAATGAGCAGTTCTTC. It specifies CAISGRREPYNEQFF.

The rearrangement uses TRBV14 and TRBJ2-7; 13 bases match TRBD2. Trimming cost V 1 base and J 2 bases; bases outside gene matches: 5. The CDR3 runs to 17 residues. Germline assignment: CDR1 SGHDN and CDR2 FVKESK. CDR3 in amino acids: CASSQGGLAGPTYEQYF. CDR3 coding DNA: TGTGCCAGCAGCCAAGGGGGACTAGCGGGACCCACCTACGAGCAGTACTTC.